Following are 6 T cell receptor beta chains from one sample sequenced in a study of T cells in Graves' hyperthyroidism and ophthalmopathy. RNA transcripts yielded amplified TCR beta CDR3 regions. When the TCR CDR3 underwent first-round RT-PCR, the HTBI primer set was used. MiXCR, run by TCRdb on the multiplex PCR reads, gives a single entry per CDR3 protein. Here the sample spans hundreds of thousands of distinct CDR3 sequences, about 14% being singletons. The sequencing sample was made of blood. The origin of the receptors is a woman in her fifties or sixties with Graves' ophthalmopathy.

At least ten counts were recorded for this clonotype. Compared with germline, one end of the junction differs, possibly owing to a read error. The rearrangement links TRBV19 to TRBJ2-5; 8 bases match TRBD1. Germline lookup yields CDR1 LNHDA and CDR2 SQIVND (reference sequence). The CDR3 consists of 12 residues. CDR3 amino acids: CASSNRGETQYF. CDR3 DNA sequence: TGTGCCAGCAGTAACAGGGGGGAGACCCAGTACTTC. The whole variable domain, filled in from reference TRBV19 and TRBJ2-5, reads DGGITQSPKYLFRKEGQNVTLSCEQNLNHDAMYWYRQDPGQGLRLIYYSQIVNDFQKGDIAEGYSVSREKKESFPLTVTSAQKNPTAFYLCASSNRGETQYFGPGTRLLVL.

V is TRBV6-5 and J is TRBJ2-1, with 9 bases lining up with TRBD1. Germline loops: CDR1 MNHEY, CDR2 SVGAGI. The CDR3 spans 18 residues. V lost 2 bases and J lost 4; bases outside the gene matches: 12. CDR3 region: CASSYIQFGTGSYNEQFF. Written as DNA, the CDR3 is TGTGCCAGCAGTTACATCCAATTTGGGACAGGGTCTTACAATGAGCAGTTCTTC.

This clonotype occurred many times. The rearrangement joins TRBV27 to TRBJ2-3; tentative D call: TRBD2 (5 bases). The CDR3 is made up of 14 amino acids. V was pared by 5 bases and J by 10 bases, with 19 bases between. Germline V gene data show CDR1 as MNHEY and CDR2 as SMNVEV (reference sequence). CDR3 residues: CASSRLPASEAQYF. The CDR3 region has the DNA TGTGCCAGCAGTAGACTACCGGCCTCCGAGGCGCAGTATTTT.

This clonotype was seen many times. V usage is TRBV7-2 and J usage is TRBJ2-7; no clear D. This CDR3 region has 14 residues. CDR1 is SGHTA, CDR2 FQGNSA, per germline. Trimming shortened V by 1 base and J by 7 bases, and 14 bases separated the two germline ends. The CDR3 region is CASSLVLGASEQYF. The CDR3 DNA follows: TGTGCCAGCAGCTTAGTTTTAGGTGCTAGTGAGCAGTACTTC.

This clonotype was counted a few times. This chain uses TRBV30 with TRBJ2-7; D is possibly TRBD1 (5 bases). Trimming shortened V by 3 bases and J by 0 bases, and 30 bases separated the two germline ends. This CDR3 has 20 amino acids. Germline V CDR1 and CDR2: GTSNPN, SVGIG (reference sequence). CDR3 in amino acids: CAWRYYPVDRTLTSSYEQYF. Written as DNA, the CDR3 is TGTGCCTGGAGGTACTACCCCGTCGACAGAACATTAACAAGCTCCTACGAGCAGTACTTC.

This clonotype was detected only a few times. The J gene is TRBJ1-6, the V gene TRBV10-2; D possibly corresponds to TRBD1 (6 bases). CDR1 is WSHSY, CDR2 SAAADI, per germline. CDR3 length: 14 residues. Trimming cost V 5 bases and J 7 bases, with 12 bases left between them. The CDR3 nucleotides are TGCGCCAGCAGTCTCGGACAGCAGAATTCACCCCTCCACTTT. The encoded protein is CASSLGQQNSPLHF.